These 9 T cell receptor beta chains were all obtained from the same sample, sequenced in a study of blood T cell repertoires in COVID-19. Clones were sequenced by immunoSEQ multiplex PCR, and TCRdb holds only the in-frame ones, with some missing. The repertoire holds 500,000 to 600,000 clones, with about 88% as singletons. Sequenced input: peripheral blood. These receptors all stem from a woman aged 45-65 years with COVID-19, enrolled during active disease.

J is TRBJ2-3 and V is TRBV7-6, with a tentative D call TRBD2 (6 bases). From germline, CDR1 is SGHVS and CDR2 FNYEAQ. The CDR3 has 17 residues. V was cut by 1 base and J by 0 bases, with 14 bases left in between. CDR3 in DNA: TGTGCCAGCAGCTTAGGCGTAGCGGCGTTTAGCACAGATACGCAGTATTTT. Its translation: CASSLGVAAFSTDTQYF.

This CDR3 reads CASSLGGGNTYNSPLHF. CDR3 DNA sequence: TGCGCCAGCAGCTTGGGGGGCGGGAACACCTATAATTCACCCCTCCACTTT. The rearrangement uses TRBV5-1 and TRBJ1-6; tentative D call: TRBD1 (5 bases). Trimming cost V 0 bases and J 2 bases, with 12 bases left between them. Germline values: CDR1 SGHRS, CDR2 YFSETQ. The CDR3 has 17 residues.

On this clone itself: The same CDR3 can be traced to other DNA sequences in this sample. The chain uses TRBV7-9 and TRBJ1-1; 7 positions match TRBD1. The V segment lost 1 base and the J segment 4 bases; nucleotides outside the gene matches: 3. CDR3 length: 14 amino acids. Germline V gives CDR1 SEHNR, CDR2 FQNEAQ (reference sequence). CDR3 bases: TGTGCCAGCAGCTTAGAGGGGGCAGCCACTGAAGCTTTCTTT. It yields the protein CASSLEGAATEAFF.

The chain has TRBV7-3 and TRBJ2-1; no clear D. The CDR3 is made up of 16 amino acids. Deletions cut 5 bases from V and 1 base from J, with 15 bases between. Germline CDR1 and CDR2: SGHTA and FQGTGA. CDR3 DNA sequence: TGTGCCAGCAGCCCTAGGTCCCCCGGGTCCTACAATGAGCAGTTCTTC. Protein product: CASSPRSPGSYNEQFF.

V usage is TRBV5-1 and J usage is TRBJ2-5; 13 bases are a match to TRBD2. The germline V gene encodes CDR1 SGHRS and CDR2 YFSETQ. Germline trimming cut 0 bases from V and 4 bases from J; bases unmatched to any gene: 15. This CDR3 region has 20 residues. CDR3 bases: TGCGCCAGCAGCTTGGCCGCACTAGCGGGGGGGCCGAAAGGGGGAGAGACCCAGTACTTC. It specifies CASSLAALAGGPKGGETQYF.

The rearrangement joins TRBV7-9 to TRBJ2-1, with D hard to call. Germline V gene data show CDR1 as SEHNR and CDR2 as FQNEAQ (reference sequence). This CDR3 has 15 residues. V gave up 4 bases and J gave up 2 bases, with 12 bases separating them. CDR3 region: CASSSLNGAYNEQFF. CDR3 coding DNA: TGTGCCAGCAGCTCACTCAACGGAGCCTACAATGAGCAGTTCTTC. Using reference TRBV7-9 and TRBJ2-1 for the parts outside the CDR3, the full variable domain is DTGVSQNPRHKITKRGQNVTFRCDPISEHNRLYWYRQTLGQGPEFLTYFQNEAQLEKSRLLSDRFSAERPKGSFSTLEIQRTEQGDSAMYLCASSSLNGAYNEQFFGPGTRLTVL.

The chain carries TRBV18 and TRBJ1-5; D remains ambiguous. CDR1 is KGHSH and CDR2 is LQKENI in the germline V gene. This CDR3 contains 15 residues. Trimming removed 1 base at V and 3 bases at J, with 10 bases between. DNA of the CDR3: TGTGCCAGCTCACCACGGGCAGGACTCAATCAGCCCCAGCATTTT. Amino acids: CASSPRAGLNQPQHF.

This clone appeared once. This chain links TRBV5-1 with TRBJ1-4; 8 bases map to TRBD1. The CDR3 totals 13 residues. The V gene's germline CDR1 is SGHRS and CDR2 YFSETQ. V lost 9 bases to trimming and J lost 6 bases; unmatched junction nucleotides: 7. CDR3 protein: CATLAGGHEKLFF. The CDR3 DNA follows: TGCGCCACCCTAGCAGGGGGCCATGAAAAACTGTTTTTT.

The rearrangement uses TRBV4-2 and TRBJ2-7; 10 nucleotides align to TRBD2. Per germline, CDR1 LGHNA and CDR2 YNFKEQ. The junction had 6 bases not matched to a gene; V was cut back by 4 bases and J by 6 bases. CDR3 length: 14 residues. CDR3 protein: CASSRETSGVEQYF. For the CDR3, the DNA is TGTGCCAGCAGCCGGGAAACTAGCGGGGTCGAGCAGTACTTC.